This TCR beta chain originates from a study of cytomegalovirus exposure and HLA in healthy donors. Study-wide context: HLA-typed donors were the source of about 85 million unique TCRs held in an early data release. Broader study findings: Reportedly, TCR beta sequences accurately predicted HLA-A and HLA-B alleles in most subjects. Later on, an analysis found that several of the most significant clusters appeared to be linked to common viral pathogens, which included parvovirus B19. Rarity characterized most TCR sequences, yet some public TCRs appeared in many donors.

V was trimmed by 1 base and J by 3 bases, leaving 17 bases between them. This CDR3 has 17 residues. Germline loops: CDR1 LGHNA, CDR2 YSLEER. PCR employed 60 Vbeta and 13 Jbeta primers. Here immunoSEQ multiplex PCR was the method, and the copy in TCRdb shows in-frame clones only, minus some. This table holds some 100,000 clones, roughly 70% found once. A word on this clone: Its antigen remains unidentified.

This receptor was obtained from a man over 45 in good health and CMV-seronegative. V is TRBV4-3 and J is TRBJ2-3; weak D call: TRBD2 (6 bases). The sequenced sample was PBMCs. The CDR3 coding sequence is TGCGCCAGCAGCCAAGGACTAGGTGCCGGCCCGACAGATACGCAGTATTTT. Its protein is CASSQGLGAGPTDTQYF.